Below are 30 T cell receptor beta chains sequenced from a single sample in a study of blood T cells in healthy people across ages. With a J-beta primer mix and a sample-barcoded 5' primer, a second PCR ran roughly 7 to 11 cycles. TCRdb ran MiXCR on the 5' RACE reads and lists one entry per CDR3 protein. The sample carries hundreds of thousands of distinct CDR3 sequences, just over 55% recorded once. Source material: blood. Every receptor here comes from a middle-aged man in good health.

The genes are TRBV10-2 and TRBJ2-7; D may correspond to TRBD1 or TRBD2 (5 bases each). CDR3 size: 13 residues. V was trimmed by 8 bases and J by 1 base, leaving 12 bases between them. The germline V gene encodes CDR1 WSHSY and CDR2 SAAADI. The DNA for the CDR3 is TGCGCCAGCTGCGAGGGGAATTCCTACGAGCAGTACTTC. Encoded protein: CASCEGNSYEQYF.

DNA for the CDR3: TGTGCCAGCAGTTCCTACAGGGGACGTTCACCCCTCCACTTT. Protein sequence: CASSSYRGRSPLHF. V usage is TRBV6-5 and J usage is TRBJ1-6, with 7 bases that match TRBD1. Losses at the gene ends were 4 bases for V and 9 bases for J; bases not matched to a gene: 6. This CDR3 has 14 amino acids. Germline assignment: CDR1 MNHEY and CDR2 SVGAGI.

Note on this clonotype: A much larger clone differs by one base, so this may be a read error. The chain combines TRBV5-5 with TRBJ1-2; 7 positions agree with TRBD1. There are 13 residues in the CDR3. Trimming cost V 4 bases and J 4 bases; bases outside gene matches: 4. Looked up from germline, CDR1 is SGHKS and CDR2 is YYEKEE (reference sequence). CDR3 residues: CASSRDSTYGYTF. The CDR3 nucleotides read TGTGCCAGCAGCCGGGACAGCACCTATGGCTACACCTTC.

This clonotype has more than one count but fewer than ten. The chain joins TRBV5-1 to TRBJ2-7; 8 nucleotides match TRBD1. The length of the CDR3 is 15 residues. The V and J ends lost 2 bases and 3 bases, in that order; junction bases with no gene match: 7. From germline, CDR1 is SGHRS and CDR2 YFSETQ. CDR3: CASSLDGQGHYEQYF. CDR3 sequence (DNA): TGCGCCAGCAGCTTAGACGGACAGGGACACTACGAGCAGTACTTC.

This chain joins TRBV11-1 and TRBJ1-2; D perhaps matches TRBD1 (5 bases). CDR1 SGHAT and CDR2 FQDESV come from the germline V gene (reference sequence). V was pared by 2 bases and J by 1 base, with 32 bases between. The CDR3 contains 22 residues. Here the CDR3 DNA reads TGTGCCAGCAGCTTATCTCGTTTGGGGCAGGGAGCGATATTAAGTGGTAACTATGGCTACACCTTC. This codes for CASSLSRLGQGAILSGNYGYTF.

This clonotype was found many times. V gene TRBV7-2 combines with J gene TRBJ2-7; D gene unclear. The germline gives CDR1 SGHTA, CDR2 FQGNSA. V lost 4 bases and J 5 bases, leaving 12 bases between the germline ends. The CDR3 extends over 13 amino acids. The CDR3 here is CASSSGRPHEQYF. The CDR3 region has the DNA TGTGCCAGCAGCTCTGGACGTCCCCACGAGCAGTACTTC.

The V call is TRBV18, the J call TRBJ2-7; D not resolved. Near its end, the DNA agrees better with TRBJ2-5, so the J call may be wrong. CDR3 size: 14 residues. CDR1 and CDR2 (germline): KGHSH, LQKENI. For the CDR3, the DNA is TGTGCCAGCTCACCACGTTTGGGTTTGGAGACCCAGTACTTC. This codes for CASSPRLGLETQYF.

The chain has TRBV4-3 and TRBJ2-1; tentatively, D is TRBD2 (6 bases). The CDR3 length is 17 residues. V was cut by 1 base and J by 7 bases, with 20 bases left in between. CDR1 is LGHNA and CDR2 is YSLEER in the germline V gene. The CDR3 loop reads CASSQAGAGRGRNEQFF. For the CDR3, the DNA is TGCGCCAGCAGCCAAGCTGGGGCGGGAAGGGGCCGGAATGAGCAGTTCTTC.

The CDR3 reads CASTPGSEQYF. Written as DNA, the CDR3 is TGCGCCAGCACGCCGGGATCCGAGCAGTACTTC. This chain uses TRBV10-2 with TRBJ2-7, with D tentatively TRBD2 (5 bases). The CDR3 runs 11 residues. Trimming shortened V by 7 bases and J by 6 bases, and 10 bases separated the two germline ends. Germline-derived CDR1 and CDR2 are WSHSY and SAAADI.

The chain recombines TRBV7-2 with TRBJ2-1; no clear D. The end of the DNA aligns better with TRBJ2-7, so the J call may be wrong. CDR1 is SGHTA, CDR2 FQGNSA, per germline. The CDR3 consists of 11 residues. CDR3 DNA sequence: TGTGCCAGCAGCTCCCTCCTCGAGCAGTACTTC. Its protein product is CASSSLLEQYF.

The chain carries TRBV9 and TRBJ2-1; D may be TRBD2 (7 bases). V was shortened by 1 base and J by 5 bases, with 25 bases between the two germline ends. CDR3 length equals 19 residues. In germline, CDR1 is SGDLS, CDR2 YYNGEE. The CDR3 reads CASSVSSVSGGHTDNEQFF. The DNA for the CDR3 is TGTGCCAGCAGCGTAAGTTCGGTGTCGGGGGGCCACACTGACAATGAGCAGTTCTTC.

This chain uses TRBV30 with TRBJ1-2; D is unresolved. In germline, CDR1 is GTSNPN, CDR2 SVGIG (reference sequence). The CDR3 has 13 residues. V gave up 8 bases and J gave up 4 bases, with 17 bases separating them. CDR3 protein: CAQFDRVGYGYTF. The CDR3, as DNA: TGTGCCCAATTTGATCGGGTTGGCTATGGCTACACCTTC.

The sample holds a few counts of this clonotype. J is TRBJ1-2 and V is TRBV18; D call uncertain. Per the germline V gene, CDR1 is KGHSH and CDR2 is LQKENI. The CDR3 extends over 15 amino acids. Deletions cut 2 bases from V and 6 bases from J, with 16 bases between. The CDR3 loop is CASSPGGFGGDGYTF. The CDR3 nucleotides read TGTGCCAGCTCACCAGGCGGGTTTGGCGGCGATGGCTACACCTTC.

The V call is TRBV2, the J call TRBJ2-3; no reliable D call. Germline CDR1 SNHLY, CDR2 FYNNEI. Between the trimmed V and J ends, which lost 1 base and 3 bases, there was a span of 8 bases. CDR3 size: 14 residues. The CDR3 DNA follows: TGTGCCAGCAGTGAAGATGGGGTTACAGATACGCAGTATTTT. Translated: CASSEDGVTDTQYF.

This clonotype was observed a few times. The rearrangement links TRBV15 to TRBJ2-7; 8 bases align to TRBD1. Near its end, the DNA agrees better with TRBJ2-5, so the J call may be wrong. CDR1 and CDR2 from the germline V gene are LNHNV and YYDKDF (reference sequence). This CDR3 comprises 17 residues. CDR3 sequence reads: CATSRDKPGQVSGTQYF. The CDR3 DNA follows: TGTGCCACCAGCAGAGACAAGCCGGGACAGGTTTCGGGGACCCAGTACTTC.

CDR3 coding DNA: TGTGCCAGCTCGTCGCAGGGACCCCCCACCCCTAACTATGGCTACACCTTC. Translating gives CASSSQGPPTPNYGYTF. This sequence joins TRBV18 and TRBJ1-2, with a tentative D call TRBD1 (5 bases). Germline V gene sequence: CDR1 KGHSH, CDR2 LQKENI. V gave up 6 bases and J gave up 0 bases, with 20 bases separating them. The CDR3 runs 17 residues.

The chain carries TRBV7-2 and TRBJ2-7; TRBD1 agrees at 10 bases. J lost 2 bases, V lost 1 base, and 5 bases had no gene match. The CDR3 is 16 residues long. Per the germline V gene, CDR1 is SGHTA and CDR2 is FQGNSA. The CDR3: CASSLGVGTGAYEQYF. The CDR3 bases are TGTGCCAGCAGCTTAGGGGTCGGGACAGGGGCCTACGAGCAGTACTTC.

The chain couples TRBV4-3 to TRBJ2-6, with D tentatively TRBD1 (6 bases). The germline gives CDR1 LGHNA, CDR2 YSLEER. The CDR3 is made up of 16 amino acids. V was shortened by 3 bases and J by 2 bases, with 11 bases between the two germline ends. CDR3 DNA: TGCGCCAGCAGCCATCTACAGGGTACTGGGGCCAACGTCCTGACTTTC. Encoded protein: CASSHLQGTGANVLTF.

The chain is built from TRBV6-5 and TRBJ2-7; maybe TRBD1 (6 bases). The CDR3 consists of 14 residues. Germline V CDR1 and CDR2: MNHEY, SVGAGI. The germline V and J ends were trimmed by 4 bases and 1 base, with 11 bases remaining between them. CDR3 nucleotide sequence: TGTGCCAGCAGTTCCAAAGGACAGTCCTACGAGCAGTACTTC. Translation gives CASSSKGQSYEQYF.

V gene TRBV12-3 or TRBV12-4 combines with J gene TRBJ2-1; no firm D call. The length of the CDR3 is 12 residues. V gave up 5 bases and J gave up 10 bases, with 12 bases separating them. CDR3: CASSQGFYEQFF. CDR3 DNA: TGTGCCAGCAGTCAAGGGTTTTACGAGCAGTTCTTC.

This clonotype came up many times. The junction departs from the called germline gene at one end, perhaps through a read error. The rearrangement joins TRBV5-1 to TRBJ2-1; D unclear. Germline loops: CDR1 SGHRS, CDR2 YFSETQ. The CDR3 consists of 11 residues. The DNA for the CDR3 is TGTGCCAGCAGTCTCGGGTATGAGCAGTTCTTC. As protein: CASSLGYEQFF.

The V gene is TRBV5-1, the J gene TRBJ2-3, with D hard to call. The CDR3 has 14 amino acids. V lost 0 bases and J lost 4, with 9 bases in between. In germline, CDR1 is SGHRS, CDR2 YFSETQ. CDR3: CASSLEGFADTQYF. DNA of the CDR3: TGCGCCAGCAGCTTGGAAGGGTTTGCAGATACGCAGTATTTT.

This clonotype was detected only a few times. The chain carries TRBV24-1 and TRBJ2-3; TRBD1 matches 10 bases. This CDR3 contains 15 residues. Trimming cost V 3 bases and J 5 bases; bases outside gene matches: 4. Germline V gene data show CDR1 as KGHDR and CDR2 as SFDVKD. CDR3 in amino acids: CATSDRQGAEDTQYF. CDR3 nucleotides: TGTGCCACCAGTGATAGACAGGGGGCTGAAGATACGCAGTATTTT.

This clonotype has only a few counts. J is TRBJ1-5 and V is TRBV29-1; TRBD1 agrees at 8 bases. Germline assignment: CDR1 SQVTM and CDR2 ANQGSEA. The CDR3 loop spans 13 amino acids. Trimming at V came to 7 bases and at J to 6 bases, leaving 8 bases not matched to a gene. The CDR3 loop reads CSAVTGGGQPQHF. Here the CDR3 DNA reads TGCAGCGCTGTAACAGGGGGAGGTCAGCCCCAGCATTTT.

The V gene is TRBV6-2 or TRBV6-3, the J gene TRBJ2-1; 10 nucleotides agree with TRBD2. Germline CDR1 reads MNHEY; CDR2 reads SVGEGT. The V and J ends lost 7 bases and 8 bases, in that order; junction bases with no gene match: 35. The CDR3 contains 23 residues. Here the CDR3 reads CASMVTLGAEAGGPSNSNDEQFF. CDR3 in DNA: TGTGCCAGCATGGTCACACTAGGGGCTGAAGCGGGAGGGCCAAGCAACAGTAACGATGAGCAGTTCTTC.

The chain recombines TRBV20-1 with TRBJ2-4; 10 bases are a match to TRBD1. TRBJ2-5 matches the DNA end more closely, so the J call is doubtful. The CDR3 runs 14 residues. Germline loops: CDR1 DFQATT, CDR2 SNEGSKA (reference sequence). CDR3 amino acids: CSARGTGGPETQYF. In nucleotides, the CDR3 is TGCAGTGCTAGAGGGACAGGGGGGCCAGAGACCCAGTACTTC.

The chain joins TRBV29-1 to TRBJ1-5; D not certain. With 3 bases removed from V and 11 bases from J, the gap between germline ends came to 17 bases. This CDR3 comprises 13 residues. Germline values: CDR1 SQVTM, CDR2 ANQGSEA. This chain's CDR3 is CSVEGDGVPAQHF. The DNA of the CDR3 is TGCAGCGTTGAGGGAGATGGTGTGCCGGCCCAGCATTTT.

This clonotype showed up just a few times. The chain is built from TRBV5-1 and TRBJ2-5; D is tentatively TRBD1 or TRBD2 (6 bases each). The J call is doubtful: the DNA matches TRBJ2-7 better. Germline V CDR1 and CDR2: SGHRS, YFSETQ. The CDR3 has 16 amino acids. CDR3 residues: CASSPGGGRPMDEQYF. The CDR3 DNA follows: TGCGCCAGCAGCCCAGGAGGGGGGCGCCCTATGGACGAGCAGTACTTC.

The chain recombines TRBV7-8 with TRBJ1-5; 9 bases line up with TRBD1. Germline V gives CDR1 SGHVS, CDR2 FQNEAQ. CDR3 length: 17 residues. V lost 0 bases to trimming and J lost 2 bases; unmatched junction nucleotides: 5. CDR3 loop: CASSLALDRGGNQPQHF. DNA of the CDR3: TGTGCCAGCAGCTTAGCGCTGGACAGGGGAGGCAATCAGCCCCAGCATTTT. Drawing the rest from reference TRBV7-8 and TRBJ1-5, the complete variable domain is GAGVSQSPRYKVAKRGQDVALRCDPISGHVSLFWYQQALGQGPEFLTYFQNEAQLDKSGLPSDRFFAERPEGSVSTLKIQRTQQEDSAVYLCASSLALDRGGNQPQHFGDGTRLSIL.

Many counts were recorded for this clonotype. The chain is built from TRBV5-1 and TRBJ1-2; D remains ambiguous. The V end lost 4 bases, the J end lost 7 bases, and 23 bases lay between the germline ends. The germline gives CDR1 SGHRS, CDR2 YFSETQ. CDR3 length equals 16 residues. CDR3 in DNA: TGCGCCAGCAGCCTGGGCCCGAGCGACAACGTTATTGGCTACACCTTC. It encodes CASSLGPSDNVIGYTF.